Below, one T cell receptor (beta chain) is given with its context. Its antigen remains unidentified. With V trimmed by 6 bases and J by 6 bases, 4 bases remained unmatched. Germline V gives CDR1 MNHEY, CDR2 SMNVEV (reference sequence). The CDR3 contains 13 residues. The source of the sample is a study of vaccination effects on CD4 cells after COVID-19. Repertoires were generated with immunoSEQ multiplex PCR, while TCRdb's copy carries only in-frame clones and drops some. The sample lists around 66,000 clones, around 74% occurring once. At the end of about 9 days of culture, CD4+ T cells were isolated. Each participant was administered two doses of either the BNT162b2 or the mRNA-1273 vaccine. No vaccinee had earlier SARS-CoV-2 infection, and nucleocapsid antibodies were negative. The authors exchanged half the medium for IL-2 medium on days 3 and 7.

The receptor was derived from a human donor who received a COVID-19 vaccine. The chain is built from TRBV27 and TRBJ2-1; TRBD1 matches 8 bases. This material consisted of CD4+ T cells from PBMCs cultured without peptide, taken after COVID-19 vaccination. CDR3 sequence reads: CASRRTGSNEQFF. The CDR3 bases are TGTGCCAGCAGGAGGACAGGGTCCAATGAGCAGTTCTTC.